This is a list of T cell receptor beta chains from one sample in a study of blood T cell repertoires in COVID-19. This table comes from immunoSEQ multiplex PCR, and its TCRdb copy is limited to in-frame clones, with some not included. The sample holds more than 300,000 clones, about 90% seen once. The sequenced material came from peripheral blood. All receptors derive from a woman aged 25 to 45 with COVID-19, enrolled during active disease. The CDR3 runs from the conserved cysteine through the conserved F or W. D genes are given only for firm matches. Size tells how often a clone was seen (once, few, many) or the class of an expanded clone, and some rows leave it out.

cdr3_nt,cdr3_aa,v_call,d_call,clone_size,cdr3_length,j_call
TGTGCCAGCAGTTACACCATAAACAGACAGGGCTACGAGCAGTACTTC,CASSYTINRQGYEQYF,TRBV6-6,TRBD1,NA,16,TRBJ2-7
TGTGCCAGCAGTCTAGGACCGGGACTAGCGGAGCAGACCCAGTACTTC,CASSLGPGLAEQTQYF,TRBV4-2,TRBD2,NA,16,TRBJ2-5
TGTGCCAGCAGAAGACAGGGCGGTGGCTACACCTTC,CASRRQGGGYTF,TRBV27,TRBD1,NA,12,TRBJ1-2
TGTGCCAGCAGCTTCAGGGGCGCTAACTATGGCTACACCTTC,CASSFRGANYGYTF,TRBV5-8,NA,NA,14,TRBJ1-2
TGTGCCAGCAGTTTCTTGTCGACAGGGGTATTGCATGGCTACACCTTC,CASSFLSTGVLHGYTF,TRBV27,TRBD1,NA,16,TRBJ1-2
TGTGCCATCAGTGAGATGACTAGCGGCCTGAATGAGCAGTTCTTC,CAISEMTSGLNEQFF,TRBV10-3,TRBD2,NA,15,TRBJ2-1
TGCGCCAGCAGCCTGAGGACAGGGAGCACCGGGGAGCTGTTTTTT,CASSLRTGSTGELFF,TRBV5-1,TRBD1,NA,15,TRBJ2-2
TGTGCCAGCAGCCAAGATTCGACAGGCTATGGCTACACCTTC,CASSQDSTGYGYTF,TRBV3-1/TRBV3-2,NA,many,14,TRBJ1-2
TGCGCCAGCAGCCCGTCCGGGACAGGTGGGGATGAGCAGTTCTTC,CASSPSGTGGDEQFF,TRBV5-1,TRBD1,NA,15,TRBJ2-1
TGTGCCAGTAGTGTATTAGCGGGAGATCGAGATACGCAGTATTTT,CASSVLAGDRDTQYF,TRBV19,TRBD2,NA,15,TRBJ2-3
TGTGCCAGCAGCCCTAGCTCCGGACAGGGGGGAGAGACCCAGTACTTC,CASSPSSGQGGETQYF,TRBV7-2,TRBD1,NA,16,TRBJ2-5